One sample yielded the 16 T cell receptor beta chains listed below, sequenced in a study of blood T cell repertoires in COVID-19. Assay: immunoSEQ multiplex PCR; the TCRdb copy retains only in-frame clones and omits some. The sample records about 380,000 clones, about 80% being singletons. The sequenced sample consisted of peripheral blood. Receptors were obtained from a human donor with acute or convalescent COVID-19. The donor label of this sample is uncertain.

V gene TRBV3-1 (or the pseudogene TRBV3-2) combines with J gene TRBJ1-1; D may be TRBD1 (6 bases). Trimming took off 4 bases at V and 0 bases at J, with 24 bases between the two ends. Germline loops: CDR1 LGHDT, CDR2 YNNKEL (reference sequence). The CDR3 loop spans 19 amino acids. The CDR3 protein is CASSPAGAFALTMNTEAFF. CDR3 nucleotides: TGTGCCAGCAGCCCAGCGGGGGCATTTGCCCTCACAATGAACACTGAAGCTTTCTTT.

The J gene is TRBJ2-7, the V gene TRBV2; D unresolved. Trimming left V 6 bases short and J 1 base short, with 13 bases between. CDR3 length equals 14 residues. The germline V gene has CDR1 SNHLY and CDR2 FYNNEI. CDR3 in DNA: TGTGCCAGCAGCGGGTTCTCGGTGTCCTACGAGCAGTACTTC. Its protein product is CASSGFSVSYEQYF.

The rearrangement links TRBV11-2 to TRBJ2-7, with 8 positions matching TRBD1. J lost 4 bases, V lost 4 bases, and 9 bases had no gene match. Germline V gene sequence: CDR1 SGHAT, CDR2 FQNNGV. This CDR3 region has 15 residues. The CDR3: CASSYQQGDMYEQYF. DNA of the CDR3: TGTGCCAGCAGCTACCAACAGGGGGATATGTACGAGCAGTACTTC.

The V call is TRBV7-8, the J call TRBJ2-1; TRBD1 agrees at 10 bases. The CDR3 spans 14 residues. Germline V gene lookup returns CDR1 SGHVS and CDR2 FQNEAQ. Trimming removed 6 bases from V and 1 base from J; junction bases left unmatched: 0. The CDR3 DNA reads TGTGCCAGCAGGGACAGGGGGTCCTACAATGAGCAGTTCTTC. This encodes CASRDRGSYNEQFF.

In its sample, this clone was seen a few times. The chain is built from TRBV7-9 and TRBJ1-1; D might be TRBD1 (5 bases). V lost 1 base and J lost 2, with 11 bases in between. Germline loops: CDR1 SEHNR, CDR2 FQNEAQ (reference sequence). CDR3 length: 15 residues. DNA for the CDR3: TGTGCCAGCAGCTTAGAATTCGGGGGAAACACTGAAGCTTTCTTT. This codes for CASSLEFGGNTEAFF.

The CDR3 nucleotides are TGTGCCAGCAGCTCGACAGGGGCGAATGAAAAACTGTTTTTT. It specifies CASSSTGANEKLFF. The chain couples TRBV7-9 to TRBJ1-4, with 8 bases that match TRBD1. Trimming removed 4 bases from V and 5 bases from J; junction bases left unmatched: 3. CDR1 and CDR2 (germline): SEHNR, FQNEAQ (reference sequence). The CDR3 runs 14 residues.

The rearrangement joins TRBV6-2 or TRBV6-3 to TRBJ1-1, with D possibly TRBD1 on 6 matching bases. Trimming removed 5 bases at V and 3 bases at J, with 10 bases between. The CDR3 contains 13 residues. The germline V gene has CDR1 MNHEY and CDR2 SVGEGT. The CDR3 here is CASSQQGYTEAFF. CDR3 nucleotide sequence: TGTGCCAGCAGTCAACAGGGTTACACTGAAGCTTTCTTT.

V usage is TRBV7-9 and J usage is TRBJ2-5; 7 bases fit TRBD2. J was trimmed by 5 bases and V by 1 base; bases with no gene match: 4. Germline loops: CDR1 SEHNR, CDR2 FQNEAQ (reference sequence). This CDR3 has 14 residues. This chain's CDR3 is CASSLVTGRETQYF. As DNA, the CDR3 is TGTGCCAGCAGCTTAGTAACCGGGAGGGAGACCCAGTACTTC.

The rearrangement links TRBV2 to TRBJ1-6; the D is unclear. In germline, CDR1 is SNHLY, CDR2 FYNNEI. V lost 1 base to trimming and J lost 10 bases, with 14 bases between them. CDR3 length equals 15 residues. The DNA for the CDR3 is TGTGCCAGCAGTGAAGAGCGGTCAGTAGGGTCACCCCTCCACTTT. Its protein product is CASSEERSVGSPLHF.

The V and J genes are TRBV28 and TRBJ1-1; D is ambiguous. Per germline, CDR1 MDHEN and CDR2 SYDVKM. The V end was cut by 7 bases, the J end by 1 base, with 13 bases between. The CDR3 has 14 amino acids. The chain's CDR3 is CASITDGGNTEAFF. The CDR3 DNA follows: TGTGCCAGCATCACCGATGGAGGGAACACTGAAGCTTTCTTT.

J is TRBJ1-2 and V is TRBV19; 8 positions match TRBD1. From germline, CDR1 is LNHDA and CDR2 SQIVND (reference sequence). This CDR3 comprises 17 residues. Losses at the gene ends were 4 bases for V and 2 bases for J; bases not matched to a gene: 12. The CDR3 region is CASSTVDRGRANYGYTF. The CDR3 region has the DNA TGTGCCAGTAGTACTGTTGACAGGGGTCGGGCAAACTATGGCTACACCTTC. The entire variable domain, with the rest obtained from reference TRBV19 and TRBJ1-2, is as follows: DGGITQSPKYLFRKEGQNVTLSCEQNLNHDAMYWYRQDPGQGLRLIYYSQIVNDFQKGDIAEGYSVSREKKESFPLTVTSAQKNPTAFYLCASSTVDRGRANYGYTFGSGTRLTVV.

This sequence joins TRBV18 and TRBJ2-4, with D possibly matching TRBD1 (5 bases). Per germline, CDR1 KGHSH and CDR2 LQKENI. CDR3 length equals 19 residues. Trimming took off 3 bases at V and 0 bases at J, with 21 bases between the two ends. The DNA for the CDR3 is TGTGCCAGCTCACCCAGGCAGACATCATCAGGGTTAGCCAAAAACATTCAGTACTTC. Residues: CASSPRQTSSGLAKNIQYF. Full variable domain (remainder filled in from reference TRBV18 and TRBJ2-4): NAGVMQNPRHLVRRRGQEARLRCSPMKGHSHVYWYRQLPEEGLKFMVYLQKENIIDESGMPKERFSAEFPKEGPSILRIQQVVRGDSAAYFCASSPRQTSSGLAKNIQYFGAGTRLSVL.

The chain uses TRBV5-5 and TRBJ2-2; a weak D match, TRBD2 (5 bases). The length of the CDR3 is 14 residues. Between the trimmed V and J ends, which lost 0 bases and 6 bases, there was a span of 9 bases. Germline CDR1 SGHKS, CDR2 YYEKEE (reference sequence). Here the CDR3 DNA reads TGTGCCAGCAGCTTGGCGGCCGGGGCCGGGGAGCTGTTTTTT. Its protein is CASSLAAGAGELFF.

As DNA, the CDR3 is TGCGCCAGCAGCCGCGAAGGGGTAAGCATGAACACTGAAGCTTTCTTT. Its protein is CASSREGVSMNTEAFF. The rearrangement uses TRBV4-1 and TRBJ1-1; TRBD1 might be the D (5 bases). Germline lookup yields CDR1 MGHRA and CDR2 YSYEKL. V was cut by 4 bases and J by 0 bases, with 15 bases left in between. This CDR3 region has 16 residues.

The V and J genes are TRBV5-1 and TRBJ1-6; 7 positions match TRBD1. In germline, CDR1 is SGHRS, CDR2 YFSETQ. The CDR3 totals 16 residues. With 0 bases clipped from V and 6 bases from J, the junction kept 6 bases outside the gene matches. The CDR3 loop reads CASSLGQGGGNSPLHF. CDR3 bases: TGCGCCAGCAGCTTGGGACAGGGAGGAGGTAATTCACCCCTCCACTTT.

The chain uses TRBV30 and TRBJ1-1, with D tentatively TRBD1 (5 bases). The CDR3 consists of 17 residues. In germline, CDR1 is GTSNPN, CDR2 SVGIG (reference sequence). V was cut by 3 bases and J by 7 bases, with 27 bases left in between. The CDR3 loop is CAWRNSLTSQGGVEAFF. DNA of the CDR3: TGTGCCTGGAGAAACTCTCTCACGTCCCAGGGAGGAGTTGAAGCTTTCTTT.